This T cell receptor beta chain was identified in a study of cytomegalovirus exposure and HLA in healthy donors. Germline V gene sequence: CDR1 SGHTA, CDR2 FQGNSA. Trimming pared 5 bases from V and 4 bases from J, leaving 12 bases between. The CDR3 extends over 13 amino acids. Sequencing was performed with immunoSEQ multiplex PCR; in TCRdb, only in-frame clones are kept and a portion is missing. Seen here are approximately 160,000 clones, about 89% observed once, and the top ten hold 3% to 3.5%. Overall study results and limits: The study listed approximately 170 cytomegalovirus-associated TCR beta chains. Subsequent analysis showed first-cohort TCR clusters tending to co-occur in more than 95 validation repertoires. It was confirmed in vitro that a few of the CMV-associated chains were specific for CMV antigens.

With regard to this clone: Its matching antigen is unknown.

This TCR was sampled from a woman under 30 in good health and CMV-seropositive. Sequencing was done on a sample of PBMCs. The rearrangement joins TRBV7-2 to TRBJ2-7; D gene ambiguous. This CDR3 reads CASSTDSRYEQYF. The CDR3 region has the DNA TGTGCCAGCAGCACCGACTCGAGATACGAGCAGTACTTC. Based on the CDR3 plus reference TRBV7-2 and TRBJ2-7, the full variable domain is GAGVSQSPSNKVTEKGKDVELRCDPISGHTALYWYRQSLGQGLEFLIYFQGNSAPDKSGLPSDRFSAERTGGSVSTLTIQRTQQEDSAVYLCASSTDSRYEQYFGPGTRLTVT.